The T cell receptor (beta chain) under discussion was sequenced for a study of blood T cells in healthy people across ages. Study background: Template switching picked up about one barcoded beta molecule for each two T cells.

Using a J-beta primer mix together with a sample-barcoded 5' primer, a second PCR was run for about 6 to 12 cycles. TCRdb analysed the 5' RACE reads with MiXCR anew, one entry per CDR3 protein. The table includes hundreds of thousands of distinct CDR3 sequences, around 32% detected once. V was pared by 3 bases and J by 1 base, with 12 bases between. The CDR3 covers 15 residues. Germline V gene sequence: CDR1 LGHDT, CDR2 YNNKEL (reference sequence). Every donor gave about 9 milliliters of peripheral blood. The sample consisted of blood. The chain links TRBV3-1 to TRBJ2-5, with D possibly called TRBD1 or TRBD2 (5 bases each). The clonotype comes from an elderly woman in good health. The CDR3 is CASSHVGTAQETQYF. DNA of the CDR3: TGTGCCAGCAGCCACGTAGGGACGGCCCAAGAGACCCAGTACTTC.